This entry lists 8 T cell receptor beta chains sequenced from one sample in a study of T cell responses to AZD1222 COVID-19 vaccine. Generated by immunoSEQ multiplex PCR, the TCRdb table keeps only in-frame clones and is missing some. The data hold about 200,000 clones, with just over 85% observed a single time. The sequences come from peripheral blood, collected on day 0 of AZD1222 vaccination. The receptors shown here come from an adult in good health.

This clone was counted only a few times. V usage is TRBV30 and J usage is TRBJ1-1; D not resolved. CDR1 and CDR2 from the germline V gene are GTSNPN and SVGIG (reference sequence). This CDR3 spans 12 amino acids. Trimming stripped 4 bases from V and 4 bases from J, with 10 bases between. The DNA for the CDR3 is TGTGCCTGGAAGGTGGTGAGCACTGAAGCTTTCTTT. It encodes CAWKVVSTEAFF.

This chain joins TRBV4-1 and TRBJ1-6, with D hard to call. The CDR3 loop spans 15 amino acids. Trimming removed 0 bases at V and 7 bases at J, with 10 bases between. The germline CDR1 and CDR2 sequences are MGHRA and YSYEKL. This CDR3 is CASSQDEQPNSPLHF. Here the CDR3 DNA reads TGCGCCAGCAGCCAAGATGAACAGCCAAATTCACCCCTCCACTTT.

The chain links TRBV5-1 to TRBJ2-7; D might be TRBD2 (5 bases). In germline, CDR1 is SGHRS, CDR2 YFSETQ. The ends were cut back, 3 bases at V and 3 bases at J, with 13 bases in the middle. The CDR3 loop spans 14 amino acids. CDR3 DNA sequence: TGCGCCAGCAGCTCTCTGATGGGGAGCTACGAGCAGTACTTC. Residues: CASSSLMGSYEQYF.

Only a few counts were recorded for this clone. Other DNA sequences in this specimen translate into the identical CDR3. The rearrangement joins TRBV2 to TRBJ2-7; no clear D gene. V lost 2 bases and J 0 bases, leaving 8 bases between the germline ends. Germline V gene sequence: CDR1 SNHLY, CDR2 FYNNEI. CDR3 length: 14 residues. This chain's CDR3 is CASSERVSSYEQYF. The DNA of the CDR3 is TGTGCCAGCAGTGAAAGGGTCAGCTCCTACGAGCAGTACTTC. Variable domain in full (rest from reference TRBV2 and TRBJ2-7): EPEVTQTPSHQVTQMGQEVILRCVPISNHLYFYWYRQILGQKVEFLVSFYNNEISEKSEIFDDQFSVERPDGSNFTLKIRSTKLEDSAMYFCASSERVSSYEQYFGPGTRLTVT.

This chain connects TRBV9 to TRBJ2-3; either TRBD1 or TRBD2 may supply D (7 bases each). Per the germline V gene, CDR1 is SGDLS and CDR2 is YYNGEE. This CDR3 contains 15 residues. V was pared by 4 bases and J by 2 bases, with 14 bases between. The CDR3 coding sequence is TGTGCCAGCAGCCAGGGGGGGATCTTCACAGATACGCAGTATTTT. Translated, it gives CASSQGGIFTDTQYF.

J is TRBJ2-5 and V is TRBV4-3, with D unresolved. V was shortened by 0 bases and J by 7 bases, with 12 bases between the two germline ends. This CDR3 is 14 amino acids long. The germline gives CDR1 LGHNA, CDR2 YSLEER. CDR3 sequence (DNA): TGCGCCAGCAGCCAAGATTTGGGCGCCGGGACCCAGTACTTC. Protein product: CASSQDLGAGTQYF.

The J gene is TRBJ1-1, the V gene TRBV6-1, with TRBD1 identical over 10 bases. CDR3 length: 15 amino acids. Germline CDR1 MNHNS, CDR2 SASEGT. The junction had 6 bases not matched to a gene; V was cut back by 1 base and J by 7 bases. CDR3 in DNA: TGTGCCAGCAGTGAAGAGACAGGGGGCCGACATGAAGCTTTCTTT. The encoded protein is CASSEETGGRHEAFF.

The rearrangement uses TRBV7-3 and TRBJ1-1, with D unclear. The V gene lost 4 bases and the J gene lost 1 base, with 10 bases spanning the gap. The CDR3 loop spans 14 amino acids. Germline CDR1 reads SGHTA; CDR2 reads FQGTGA. CDR3 in DNA: TGTGCCAGCAGCTCCCTCGGGGAGAACACTGAAGCTTTCTTT. It translates to CASSSLGENTEAFF.